This is a list of T cell receptor beta chains from one sample in a study of T cells after yellow fever vaccination. TCRdb passed the 5' RACE reads through MiXCR, listing each CDR3 protein once. Among 500,000 to 650,000 distinct CDR3 sequences listed, over 9% were seen once. Material: PBMCs, obtained on the day of the yellow fever booster vaccination. The receptors were gathered from a man aged 30-40 years who received the YFV17D yellow fever vaccine. CDR3s include the opening cysteine and the closing phenylalanine or tryptophan. Clone size is shown for a subset of rows, as once, few, many or a class of expanded clone.

size: few
V: TRBV6-1
J: TRBJ2-2
CDR3: CASKWGLADTGELFF

size: many
V: TRBV6-1
J: TRBJ1-2
CDR3: CASALDRSNYGYTF

size: few
V: TRBV9
J: TRBJ2-3
CDR3: CASEPTPGTGWTDTQYF

size: few
V: TRBV6-6
J: TRBJ2-5
CDR3: CASSSPWGRGYF

size: few
V: TRBV6-5
J: TRBJ1-1
CDR3: CASSSQGGGTEAFF

size: -
V: TRBV11-1
J: TRBJ2-3
CDR3: CASSLARGNTDTQYF

size: -
V: TRBV6-1
J: TRBJ2-1
CDR3: CASSNIGLAGGTF

size: many
V: TRBV18
J: TRBJ2-6
CDR3: CASSAGPVVYSGANVLTF

size: few
V: TRBV5-1
J: TRBJ2-7
CDR3: CASSLNGNAYEQYF

size: -
V: TRBV19
J: TRBJ1-2
CDR3: CASSIGGTVQRGYTF

size: few
V: TRBV5-1
J: TRBJ2-1
CDR3: CASSQGAGPNNEQFF